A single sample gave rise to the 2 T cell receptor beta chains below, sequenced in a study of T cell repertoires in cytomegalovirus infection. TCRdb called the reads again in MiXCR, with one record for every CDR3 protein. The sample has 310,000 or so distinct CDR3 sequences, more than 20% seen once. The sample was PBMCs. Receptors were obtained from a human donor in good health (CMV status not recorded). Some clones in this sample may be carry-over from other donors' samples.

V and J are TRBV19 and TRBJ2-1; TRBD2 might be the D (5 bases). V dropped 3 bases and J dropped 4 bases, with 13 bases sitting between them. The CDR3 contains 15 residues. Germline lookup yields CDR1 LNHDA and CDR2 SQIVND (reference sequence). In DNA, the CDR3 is TGTGCCAGTAGTATCACGGGGTGGGCATACAATGAGCAGTTCTTC. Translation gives CASSITGWAYNEQFF.

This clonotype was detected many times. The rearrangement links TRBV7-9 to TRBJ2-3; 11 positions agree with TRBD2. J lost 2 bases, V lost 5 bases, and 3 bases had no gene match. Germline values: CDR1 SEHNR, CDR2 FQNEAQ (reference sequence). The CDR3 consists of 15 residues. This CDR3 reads CASSPSGGNTDTQYF. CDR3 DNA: TGTGCCAGCAGCCCTAGCGGGGGGAACACAGATACGCAGTATTTT.